This TCR beta chain was captured in a study of cytomegalovirus exposure and HLA in healthy donors. Overall study: Later, an analysis reported that the 95 to 150 validation repertoires had used the same platform as the approximately 670 first-cohort repertoires. General study findings and limits: A list of 164 TCR beta chains associated with cytomegalovirus was given. Reportedly, diagnosis of cytomegalovirus status by the classifier showed high specificity and sensitivity.

Generated by immunoSEQ multiplex PCR, the TCRdb table keeps only in-frame clones and is missing some. This table has about 64,000 clones, roughly nine tenths appearing once. The V gene end was trimmed by 3 bases and the J gene end by 0 bases; junction bases not matched to a gene: 9. CDR1 is SGHNT, CDR2 YENEEA, per germline. This CDR3 region has 17 residues. Points on this clone: Its antigen is currently unknown.

The chain joins TRBV11-3 to TRBJ2-7; 9 nucleotides line up with TRBD2. This clonotype was sampled from a woman aged 18-29 years in good health and CMV-seronegative. The sequenced material came from PBMCs. The DNA for the CDR3 is TGTGCCAGCAGCTTGGGGCTAGCGGGGAAGGTCTCCTACGAGCAGTACTTC. It specifies CASSLGLAGKVSYEQYF.